This TCR beta chain emerged from a study of tumor-infiltrating lymphocytes in primary liver carcinoma. A primer in the constant region served to generate TCR beta cDNA from around 500 ng of total RNA. TCR beta libraries came from three nested multiplex PCR rounds using slightly modified ARM-PCR. Running roughly 10 cycles apiece, the first two PCR rounds relied on TRBV1-TRBV30 forward primers together with a C-beta reverse primer. TCRdb fed the multiplex PCR reads into MiXCR, producing one record per CDR3 protein. In the table there are about 74,000 distinct CDR3 sequences, about 72% of which are singletons. Germline CDR1 and CDR2: MRHNA and SNTAGT. The CDR3 is made up of 13 amino acids. Taking about 20-31 mg of unsorted bulk tissue, the authors co-extracted RNA and DNA. As for this clonotype: The junction and the germline gene differ at one end; a read error may be behind it.

The sequencing sample was made of liver tumor tissue from sampling region 4. As to subset: tumor region T4, right-lateral pole. This receptor was identified in a man aged 35-49 years with primary liver carcinoma and hepatitis B virus infection. The rearrangement uses TRBV6-4 and TRBJ2-1; D is possibly TRBD1 (5 bases). CDR3 region: CATSDSDNNWQFF. In nucleotides, the CDR3 is TGTGCCACCAGTGACTCGGACAACAATTGGCAGTTCTTC.